This T cell receptor beta chain was sequenced during a study of blood T cells in healthy people across ages (dated by TCRdb to about 2015). Turning to the overall study: In model experiments, roughly one uniquely barcoded TCR beta cDNA molecule per two T cells was captured by template switching. Age-related changes in TCR beta repertoire diversity were measured in the study by deep sequencing normalized with unique cDNA molecular identifiers. Donors were grouped into four age groups: young (average roughly 17 years), middle-aged (39), aged (roughly 62) and long-lived (about 89). To avoid experimental bias, donors of different ages were randomly spread across the sequencing lanes. The study analyzed two additional independent replicas of 1 million unique cDNA reads from the same blood draw for two donors, one aged 18 to 29 and one aged 80 or older. Overall results and qualifications from the work: Observed TCR beta diversity correlated strongly with the percentage of naive T cells measured by flow cytometry. Compared with the aged group, the long-lived group had more naive CD4+ T cells, fewer expanded clones and increased TCR diversity, a pattern suggesting age selection. Since profiling was done on bulk unsorted PBMCs, naive and antigen-experienced compartments could not be conclusively compared. Because donor CMV infection status was unknown, age-related changes in expanded clonotypes were potentially confounded. Estimates of total diversity based on one million sequenced T cells were regarded as lower bounds and as underestimates. Observed TCR beta diversity per million T cells fell roughly linearly with age, and a significant reduction was already apparent by age around 40.

Systemically healthy Caucasian individuals from Russia, approximately 39 in total and aged roughly 6 to 100 years, were included as donors. Each donor gave about 9.2 milliliters of peripheral blood, drawn into EDTA-treated Vacutainer tubes. Ficoll-Paque density-gradient centrifugation was used to isolate PBMCs, with at least 6 million per sample. Trizol reagent was used to extract total RNA from the PBMCs, yielding at least 5.5 micrograms per sample. For every donor, an aliquot of PBMCs went through flow cytometry to measure the percentages of naive CD45RAhigh/CD27high T cells. Libraries were built with 5' RACE. Sequencing instrument: Illumina HiSeq 2500. A second roughly 6 to 12 cycle PCR used a sample-barcoded 5' primer and a J-beta primer mix. A unique molecular identifier was introduced onto each TCR beta cDNA molecule by a template-switch 5' adaptor carrying 12 random nucleotides. Each sample yielded at least 2.5 million CDR3-containing paired-end reads. First-strand cDNA synthesis was performed from all RNA using the Mint cDNA synthesis kit, with priming by a TRBC-specific oligonucleotide. After uracil-DNA glycosylase treatment, a first 18-cycle PCR used universal primers M1SS and BC2_uni_R on all cDNA. As for the original processing: Normalization of each sample was performed by random selection of 1 million high-quality reads, each carrying a distinct molecular identifier. Instead of being binned into consensus sequences, reads with shared molecular identifiers were discarded. MiTCR, run with a Q25 quality threshold and the strictest error-elimination algorithm, handled CDR3 identification, clonotype clustering and error correction. A nonparametric unseen species model with Euler transformation was used to estimate a lower bound on total TCR beta diversity. TCRdb ran its own pipeline on the public reads, namely fastp trimming at Q25 and MiXCR clone calling, and kept in-frame beta chains. Duplicate CDR3 protein sequences are folded into a single record with the most common DNA and genes. Here the V and J calls rest on TCRdb's processing, not on the authors' analysis. The sample table contains about 1,600,000 distinct CDR3 sequences; only one count was recorded for 42% of them. 7.9% of the sample is in the top ten clones.

Trimming takes 6 bases from V and 3 bases from J, and the germline ends sit 14 bases apart. The germline V gene specifies MNHNS as CDR1 and SASEGT as CDR2. The CDR3 numbers 14 residues from cysteine through phenylalanine. The retained sequence is limited to the CDR3, 42 bases, with the frame set at the first base. Comment on this clonotype: Which antigen it targets is not known. Nothing much larger sits one base from this clone, and base qualities are not available.

Recombination joined TRBV6-1 with TRBJ1-1; TRBD1 is a weak D gene call, 5 bases matching. This receptor was identified in a woman between 18 and 30 years old in good health. Specimen: blood. CDR3 region: CASRPRWGDTEAFF. Read as DNA, the sequence is TGTGCCAGCAGACCCCGCTGGGGCGACACTGAAGCTTTCTTT.